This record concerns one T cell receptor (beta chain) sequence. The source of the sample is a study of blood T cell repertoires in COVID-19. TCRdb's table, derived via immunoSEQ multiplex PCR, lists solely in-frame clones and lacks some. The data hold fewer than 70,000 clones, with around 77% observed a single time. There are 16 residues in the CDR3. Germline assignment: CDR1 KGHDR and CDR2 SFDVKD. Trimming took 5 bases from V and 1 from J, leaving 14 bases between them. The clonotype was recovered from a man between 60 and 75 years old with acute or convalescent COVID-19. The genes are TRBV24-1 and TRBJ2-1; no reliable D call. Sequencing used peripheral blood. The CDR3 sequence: CATSAVKESSYNEQFF. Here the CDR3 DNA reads TGTGCCACCAGTGCCGTGAAAGAGAGTTCCTACAATGAGCAGTTCTTC.